What follows are 23 T cell receptor beta chains derived from one specimen sequenced in a study of T cells after yellow fever vaccination (dated by TCRdb to about 2019). What the treatment or condition label conveys for this sample: live attenuated yellow fever vaccine strain. The method was 5' RACE. Sequencing instrument: Illumina NovaSeq 6000. The public reads were reanalyzed by TCRdb: fastp trimming at Q25, MiXCR alignment, in-frame beta chains only. Every CDR3 protein is listed once, alongside the most common genes and DNA of its rows. The sample profile shows around 310,000 distinct CDR3 sequences; less than 4.5% of them were found once. Jointly, the top ten make up less than 25% of the sample. The sample consisted of PBMCs, taken on the day of the yellow fever booster vaccination. Receptors originate from a man aged 18 to 29 who received the YFV17D yellow fever vaccine.

Here the CDR3 reads CASSQDERGGTDTQYF. The DNA of the CDR3 is TGTGCCAGCAGCCAAGACGAGCGGGGGGGCACAGATACGCAGTATTTT. The chain couples TRBV4-2 to TRBJ2-3; 9 nucleotides match TRBD2. V was clipped by 0 bases and J by 1 base; unmatched bases: 2. CDR1 and CDR2 (germline): LGHNA, YNFKEQ. This CDR3 comprises 16 residues.

This clonotype was found a few times. The J gene is TRBJ2-7, the V gene TRBV18, with D perhaps assigned TRBD1 or TRBD2 (5 bases each). Trimming left V 3 bases short and J 4 bases short, with 22 bases between. There are 17 residues in the CDR3. CDR1 and CDR2 from the germline V gene are KGHSH and LQKENI. The CDR3 loop is CASSPDGLTPGAYEQYF. In DNA, the CDR3 is TGTGCCAGCTCACCGGACGGACTCACCCCTGGGGCATACGAGCAGTACTTC.

To note about this clonotype: A clone one base away is much larger, so this may be a read error. The V call is TRBV10-3, the J call TRBJ2-5, with D unresolved. V was pared by 6 bases and J by 2 bases, with 22 bases between. Germline-derived CDR1 and CDR2 are ENHRY and SYGVKD. The CDR3 length is 17 residues. CDR3 protein: CAISLVRVPRRQETQYF. The CDR3 region has the DNA TGTGCCATCAGCCTTGTACGGGTTCCGCGAAGACAAGAGACCCAGTACTTC.

This clonotype came up many times. The genes are TRBV7-9 and TRBJ2-7, with a possible D match to TRBD2 (6 bases). This CDR3 contains 11 residues. The ends were cut back, 8 bases at V and 7 bases at J, with 12 bases in the middle. Per the germline V gene, CDR1 is SEHNR and CDR2 is FQNEAQ (reference sequence). The CDR3, as DNA: TGTGCCAGCGGGGGGTACAGGGAGCAGTACTTC. This codes for CASGGYREQYF.

This clonotype was recorded a few times. J is TRBJ1-3 and V is TRBV6-1; possibly TRBD1 for D (6 bases). Trimming pared 0 bases from V and 2 bases from J, leaving 11 bases between. Germline V gene data show CDR1 as MNHNS and CDR2 as SASEGT. The CDR3 is made up of 16 amino acids. In DNA form, the CDR3 reads TGTGCCAGCAGTGAAGCGGGGGGCTGGACTGGAAACACCATATATTTT. This codes for CASSEAGGWTGNTIYF.

This clonotype was picked up many times. The rearrangement uses TRBV20-1 and TRBJ2-5, with D uncertain. The germline V gene has CDR1 DFQATT and CDR2 SNEGSKA (reference sequence). The CDR3 covers 11 residues. Trimming removed 0 bases from V and 7 bases from J, with 6 bases in between. Here the CDR3 DNA reads TGCAGTGCTAGAGATTTACGGACCCAGTACTTC. Its translation is CSARDLRTQYF.

V and J are TRBV20-1 and TRBJ1-2, with D uncertain. The CDR3 runs 13 residues. V lost 3 bases, J lost 3 bases, and 11 bases lay in between. Germline V lookup: CDR1 DFQATT, CDR2 SNEGSKA (reference sequence). CDR3 coding DNA: TGCAGTGCTAGTTCCCAGATCGACTATGGCTACACCTTC. Encoded protein: CSASSQIDYGYTF.

This chain uses TRBV6-5 with TRBJ1-3; D is unclear. This CDR3 comprises 13 residues. Trimming pared 0 bases from V and 4 bases from J, leaving 4 bases between. In germline, CDR1 is MNHEY, CDR2 SVGAGI. The CDR3 protein is CASSYSMGNTIYF. In DNA, the CDR3 is TGTGCCAGCAGTTACTCGATGGGAAACACCATATATTTT.

This clonotype was detected many times. The rearrangement links TRBV6-2 or TRBV6-3 to TRBJ2-3; a possible D gene is TRBD2 (6 bases). CDR3 size: 16 residues. Germline loops: CDR1 MNHEY, CDR2 SVGEGT. V was pared by 6 bases and J by 3 bases, with 19 bases between. This chain's CDR3 is CASSRRTRGRTDTQYF. The CDR3 DNA is TGTGCCAGCAGCCGCCGAACCCGGGGGAGGACAGATACGCAGTATTTT.

This clonotype was recorded many times. The chain employs TRBV18 and TRBJ1-1; a possible D gene is TRBD1 (5 bases). This CDR3 is built from 16 residues. The germline V gene has CDR1 KGHSH and CDR2 LQKENI. Trimming shortened V by 0 bases and J by 0 bases, and 11 bases separated the two germline ends. In DNA, the CDR3 is TGTGCCAGCTCACCACCTAGGACACTTATGAACACTGAAGCTTTCTTT. Translation: CASSPPRTLMNTEAFF.

This chain joins TRBV28 and TRBJ2-2, with D possibly being TRBD2 (6 bases). This CDR3 is 15 amino acids long. The ends were cut back, 9 bases at V and 4 bases at J, with 18 bases in the middle. Per germline, CDR1 MDHEN and CDR2 SYDVKM. CDR3 amino acids: CARGGGASGTGELFF. As DNA, the CDR3 is TGTGCCAGGGGTGGAGGGGCCTCGGGCACCGGGGAGCTGTTTTTT.

This clonotype was found many times. The rearrangement joins TRBV18 to TRBJ2-5, with 12 positions matching TRBD2. Trimming took 5 bases from V and 4 from J; bases not matched to a gene: 2. Germline CDR1 reads KGHSH; CDR2 reads LQKENI. There are 14 residues in the CDR3. This CDR3 reads CASSSTSGGETQYF. CDR3 DNA: TGTGCCAGCTCATCGACTAGCGGGGGAGAGACCCAGTACTTC.

This clonotype was counted a few times. This chain uses TRBV15 with TRBJ2-5; no clear D gene. Germline V lookup: CDR1 LNHNV, CDR2 YYDKDF (reference sequence). Trimming took 0 bases from V and 3 from J, leaving 11 bases between them. The CDR3 sequence is 15 residues long. The CDR3 loop is CATSRDIPTKETQYF. CDR3 coding DNA: TGTGCCACCAGCAGAGATATCCCAACAAAAGAGACCCAGTACTTC.

This clonotype has at least ten counts. This chain links TRBV7-9 with TRBJ2-5; perhaps TRBD2 as D (6 bases). Germline lookup yields CDR1 SEHNR and CDR2 FQNEAQ (reference sequence). The CDR3 is 14 residues long. The V and J ends lost 4 bases and 5 bases respectively, with 14 bases between them. The CDR3 spells CASSSYGEDETQYF. The CDR3 coding sequence is TGTGCCAGCAGCTCCTACGGGGAGGATGAGACCCAGTACTTC.

This clonotype appeared a few times. The J gene is TRBJ1-2, the V gene TRBV20-1, with D perhaps TRBD1 (5 bases). V lost 5 bases, J lost 5 bases, and 9 bases lay in between. The germline V gene encodes CDR1 DFQATT and CDR2 SNEGSKA (reference sequence). There are 11 residues in the CDR3. The CDR3 reads CSAGRQYGYTF. CDR3 DNA: TGCAGTGCTGGGCGACAGTATGGCTACACCTTC.

The V and J genes are TRBV12-3 or TRBV12-4 and TRBJ1-6; D is ambiguous. This CDR3 has 17 amino acids. V gave up 2 bases and J gave up 0 bases, with 11 bases separating them. In DNA form, the CDR3 reads TGTGCCAGCAGTTTAATAGCAGGCAGCTCCTATAATTCACCCCTCCACTTT. Protein: CASSLIAGSSYNSPLHF.

The V gene is TRBV18, the J gene TRBJ2-7; D perhaps matches TRBD2 (5 bases). CDR3 length: 14 residues. From germline, CDR1 is KGHSH and CDR2 LQKENI. Trimming cost V 2 bases and J 3 bases, with 11 bases left between them. The DNA for the CDR3 is TGTGCCAGCTCACCAGACGGACTCGGCTACGAGCAGTACGTC. This codes for CASSPDGLGYEQYV.

This clonotype has at least ten counts. V usage is TRBV4-1 and J usage is TRBJ1-5; no definite D call. CDR3 length: 15 amino acids. Germline-derived CDR1 and CDR2 are MGHRA and YSYEKL. V lost 1 base to trimming and J lost 2 bases, with 9 bases between them. The CDR3 nucleotides are TGCGCCAGCAGCCAAGGTACTTGGGGCAATCAGCCCCAGCATTTT. It translates to CASSQGTWGNQPQHF.

This chain connects TRBV4-1 to TRBJ2-5; maybe TRBD2 (5 bases). The CDR3 has 15 amino acids. V lost 4 bases and J lost 5, with 17 bases in between. Germline loops: CDR1 MGHRA, CDR2 YSYEKL. The CDR3, as DNA: TGCGCCAGCAGCCGAGCGGAGCGGCTTATTGAGACCCAGTACTTC. Its protein is CASSRAERLIETQYF.

In its sample, this clonotype was seen many times. The chain carries TRBV12-3 or TRBV12-4 and TRBJ1-1, with D perhaps matching TRBD1 (5 bases). Trimming pared 4 bases from V and 0 bases from J, leaving 12 bases between. This CDR3 comprises 15 residues. CDR3 sequence reads: CASSSGGSMNTEAFF. As DNA, the CDR3 is TGTGCCAGCAGTTCCGGGGGGAGCATGAACACTGAAGCTTTCTTT.

Ten or more counts support this clonotype. This rearrangement joins TRBV7-2 to TRBJ2-5; D perhaps matches TRBD2 (6 bases). This CDR3 has 18 amino acids. The V and J ends lost 2 bases and 0 bases respectively, with 19 bases between them. Germline V gene data show CDR1 as SGHTA and CDR2 as FQGNSA. In nucleotides, the CDR3 is TGTGCCAGCAGCTTACAACCCCCGGAGGGAGGCGACCAAGAGACCCAGTACTTC. Amino acid sequence: CASSLQPPEGGDQETQYF.

This clonotype was detected ten times or more. The V and J genes are TRBV7-2 and TRBJ1-4; D not certain. Trimming cost V 1 base and J 8 bases, with 11 bases left between them. The CDR3 length is 14 residues. Germline loops: CDR1 SGHTA, CDR2 FQGNSA. The CDR3 DNA reads as TGTGCCAGCAGCTTAGTGGGTCTCGAAGAAAAACTGTTTTTT. It specifies CASSLVGLEEKLFF.

This clonotype was picked up a small number of times. The CDR3 DNA reads as TGCGCCAGCAGCCAAGATCCGGGCCTCATGGCTTACAATGAGCAGTTCTTC. Protein sequence: CASSQDPGLMAYNEQFF. The genes are TRBV4-3 and TRBJ2-1; no reliable D call. V was clipped by 0 bases and J by 4 bases, with 16 bases between them. The CDR3 is 17 amino acids. Looked up from germline, CDR1 is LGHNA and CDR2 is YSLEER.